The entry below gives a single T cell receptor beta chain sequence along with its context. Its target is not known. CD45RO/CCR7/CD25/CD127/CD95/CD27 sorting isolated CD4+ naive, central memory, regulatory and stem cell-like memory cells. This specimen comes from a study of beta chain features in type 1 diabetes. Whole-study results and caveats: Among all four CD4+ subsets, Type 1 diabetes patients had TCRB CDR3s that were moderately but significantly shorter. A closer apparent resemblance between naive, central memory and Treg TCRB repertoires was seen in patients than in healthy donors.

This CDR3 spans 15 amino acids. Germline lookup yields CDR1 SNHLY and CDR2 FYNNEI. Between the trimmed V and J ends, which lost 3 bases and 8 bases, there was a span of 16 bases. cDNA synthesis used the whole RNA isolate, giving expressed TCRB sequences. Naive, central memory and regulatory T cell samples produced a mean of about 4 million reads. Some clones are missing from TCRdb's copy, which holds only in-frame ones; the method was immunoSEQ multiplex PCR. The profile shows more than 300,000 clones, 10% to 15% of them singletons. The genes are TRBV2 and TRBJ1-4; D gene unclear. The sample was naive CD4+ T cells from blood. This receptor was obtained from a man aged 18-30 years in good health. The CDR3 DNA reads TGTGCCAGCAGTGACCGGGGAACACGAGGGGAAAAACTGTTTTTT. Encoded protein: CASSDRGTRGEKLFF.